This record covers a single TCR beta chain. Germline V gives CDR1 MDHEN, CDR2 SYDVKM. The CDR3 extends over 18 amino acids. V trimming: 4 bases; J trimming: 2 bases; junction bases outside the gene matches: 11. The data originate from a study of control samples from healthy donors and cancer patients. Clones were sequenced by immunoSEQ multiplex PCR, and TCRdb holds only the in-frame ones, with some missing. The sample shows about 69,000 clones, roughly 82% of them seen only once. The clonotype originates from a woman between 50 and 59 years old with lung cancer. The genes are TRBV28 and TRBJ2-1; TRBD1 agrees at 10 bases. Sequencing used PBMCs. The CDR3 region has the DNA TGTGCCAGCAGTTCAATCGGGACAGGGGTTTTAACCTACAATGAGCAGTTCTTC. Residues: CASSSIGTGVLTYNEQFF.